This T cell receptor (beta chain) was retrieved from a study of T-cell reconstitution after alpha-beta-depleted transplantation in children. Regarding the study as a whole: It was reported that alpha-beta T cells came from several hundred expanded graft clones (about two months after transplant). Diversity and T-cell counts at one year after transplant derived mostly from new T cells. Recipient T cells and thymic progenitors that survived gave rise to the high TCRbeta diversity observed at day 60 in some patients.

The library targeted TCRbeta and was prepared with unique molecular identifiers. MiXCR, run by TCRdb on the PCR reads, gives a single entry per CDR3 protein. The sample holds over 200,000 distinct CDR3 sequences, about 15% seen once. This CDR3 region has 14 residues. Germline CDR1 SGHRS, CDR2 YFSETQ. Trimming removed 4 bases from V and 3 bases from J, with 13 bases in between. With regard to this clonotype: What it recognizes is unknown.

The TCR sequence derives from a male patient aged 2-9 years who had a stem cell transplant for acute lymphoblastic leukemia, so the T cells may come from the graft donor. V is TRBV5-1 and J is TRBJ1-1; tentative D call: TRBD1 (6 bases). Sample: PBMCs, mostly from graft donor cells, taken 360 days after TCRalphabeta/CD19-depleted stem cell transplant. CDR3 sequence: CASSPYREDTEAFF. Here the CDR3 DNA reads TGCGCCAGCAGCCCCTACAGGGAGGACACTGAAGCTTTCTTT.